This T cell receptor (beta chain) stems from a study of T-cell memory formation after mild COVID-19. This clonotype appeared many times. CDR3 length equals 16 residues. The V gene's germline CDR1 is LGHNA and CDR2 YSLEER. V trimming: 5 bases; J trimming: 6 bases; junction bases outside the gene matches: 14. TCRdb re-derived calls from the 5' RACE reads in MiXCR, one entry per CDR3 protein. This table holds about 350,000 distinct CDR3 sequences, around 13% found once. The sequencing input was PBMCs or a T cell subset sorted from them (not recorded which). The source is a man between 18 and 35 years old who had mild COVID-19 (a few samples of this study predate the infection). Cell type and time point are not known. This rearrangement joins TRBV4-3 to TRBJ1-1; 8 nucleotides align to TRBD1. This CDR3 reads CASSVGPGGKKAEAFF. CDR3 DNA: TGCGCCAGCAGCGTAGGTCCAGGGGGCAAGAAGGCTGAAGCTTTCTTT.